This T cell receptor (beta chain) was observed in a study of metastatic and nonmetastatic thyroid tumors. This clone has only a few counts. A junction boundary mismatches the germline segment, possibly from a read error. TCRdb re-called clones via MiXCR from the PCR reads. The table shows about 20,000 clones, with roughly a quarter occurring only once. No patient had received any treatment before thyroid surgery. The sequenced sample consisted of tumor tissue. This TCR was sampled from a female donor with papillary thyroid cancer or a benign thyroid nodule (not recorded which). Some clones in this sample may be carry-over from other donors' samples.

The CDR3 DNA follows: TGTGCCAGCAGTGAATCCGGACTAGTTAATGAGCGGTTCTTC. It specifies CASSESGLVNERFF. V gene TRBV6-1 combines with J gene TRBJ2-5, with TRBD2 matching 7 bases. Germline V gene lookup returns CDR1 MNHNS and CDR2 SASEGT. The CDR3 has 14 amino acids.